This T cell receptor (beta chain) appears in the sequencing data of a study of T-cell memory formation after mild COVID-19. Overall study results and limits: Cross-reactive memory seemingly joined, as some responding clones were found in pre-infection memory. The study found balanced CD4/CD8 in clones contracting day 15 to 85 and a CD4+ lean in later expanders.

Using constant-segment primers, 5'RACE produced TCR alpha and TCR beta cDNA libraries carrying sample barcodes and UMIs. In TCRdb, the 5' RACE reads were re-called with MiXCR into one record per CDR3 protein. The sample consists of 150,000 to 200,000 distinct CDR3 sequences, around 10% of them appearing once. This clonotype was picked up a small number of times. Antigen unknown. Sequenced sample: PBMCs or a T cell subset sorted from them (not recorded which). The source of this sequence is a man younger than 35 who had mild COVID-19 (a few samples of this study predate the infection). Cell type and time point are not known.

The CDR3 nucleotides are TGCAGTGCCCCTCTTGGGGCCCTCCAGATGGGCTACACCTTC. Protein product: CSAPLGALQMGYTF. V and J are TRBV20-1 and TRBJ1-2; D might be TRBD1 (5 bases). Deletions cut 6 bases from V and 8 bases from J, with 22 bases between. CDR3 length: 14 residues. Germline assignment: CDR1 DFQATT and CDR2 SNEGSKA (reference sequence).